This T cell receptor beta chain was recovered during a study of blood T cell repertoires in COVID-19 (dated by TCRdb to 2020 to 2021). Looking at the study overall: Collaborator samples came from the United States, Italy and Spain and covered acute and convalescent phases of COVID-19. The prospective study material was composed of cDNA or gDNA derived from T cells, B-cell-depleted T cells, or PBMCs. Subjects who had been exposed to COVID-19, were actively infected with it, or had recovered from it provided the deeply sampled blood TCRbeta repertoires that made up the dataset. The repertoires were released in a freely available public database meant as a resource for research on the immune response to SARS-CoV-2. The samples were drawn from two sources: the first 160 participants of the ongoing ImmuneRACE study, and 1,254 subjects contributed by 6 global collaborators. Nearly every sample came with metadata listing a de-identified subject ID, COVID-19 status, age in years and sex. HLA class I and class II types, where available, came from metadata supplied by the sample provider rather than from assay-based typing. Beyond this particular receptor, the publication reports: Clinical and demographic metadata were provided uncurated, with the amount varying by source and participant.

In the prospective study, participants were roughly 18 to 90 years old, resided in approximately 22 geographic areas of the United States, and were enrolled through a virtual design. In the prospective study, cohorts were assigned on the basis of participant-reported clinical history obtained from a screening survey and a study questionnaire. Recovered participants in ImmuneRACE Cohort 3 were defined as having two consecutive negative NP/OP PCR tests, clearance from a healthcare professional, or resolution of symptoms. In the prospective study, whole blood, serum and a nasopharyngeal or oropharyngeal swab were collected from each participant by mobile phlebotomists. Additional blood draws and questionnaires over an approximately 2-month period could optionally be provided by prospective study participants. Before DNA extraction, prospective study blood samples were shipped either frozen or at room temperature.

TCRbeta CDR3 regions were amplified from genomic DNA using the immunoSEQ Assay, a bias-controlled multiplex PCR. The original methods were these. Nucleated cell counts per sample were estimated from amplification of reference gene primers within the assay. To quantify the absolute abundance of each unique TCRbeta CDR3 rearrangement, sequence reads were collapsed and filtered. For each sample, productive Simpson clonality was calculated as the square root of Simpson's diversity index across productive rearrangements. TCRdb provides this immuneACCESS table in a form limited to in-frame rearrangements. Some clones are lacking; in checked studies, under half of them reflect an unresolved V gene, and why the rest are absent is not known. Clone size and V and J calls were adopted from that table, with D and trimming inferred from the DNA. Here the sample has about 210,000 clones; 89% occur a single time. Of the sample, over 7% is held by the ten largest clones.

Taken from cysteine to phenylalanine, the CDR3 has 16 residues. The sequence is cut down to CDR3 DNA, 48 bases in frame from base 1. Deletion took 6 bases off V and 7 bases off J, with a span of 19 bases between the germline ends. CDR1 and CDR2 are drawn from the germline V gene: MDHEN, SYDVKM. This clone appeared once. The specificity of this receptor is unknown. Base qualities are not provided; no much larger clone lies one nucleotide away. The sample comprised PBMCs or T cells enriched from blood (not recorded which). This receptor chain uses TRBV28 and TRBJ1-6, with the D gene not confidently named. The receptor was derived from a woman between 18 and 30 years old who had recovered from COVID-19. The bases read TGTGCCAGCAGGCTCCTTCTCGCAGCGGGGAATTCACCCCTCCACTTT. Its protein product is CASRLLLAAGNSPLHF.